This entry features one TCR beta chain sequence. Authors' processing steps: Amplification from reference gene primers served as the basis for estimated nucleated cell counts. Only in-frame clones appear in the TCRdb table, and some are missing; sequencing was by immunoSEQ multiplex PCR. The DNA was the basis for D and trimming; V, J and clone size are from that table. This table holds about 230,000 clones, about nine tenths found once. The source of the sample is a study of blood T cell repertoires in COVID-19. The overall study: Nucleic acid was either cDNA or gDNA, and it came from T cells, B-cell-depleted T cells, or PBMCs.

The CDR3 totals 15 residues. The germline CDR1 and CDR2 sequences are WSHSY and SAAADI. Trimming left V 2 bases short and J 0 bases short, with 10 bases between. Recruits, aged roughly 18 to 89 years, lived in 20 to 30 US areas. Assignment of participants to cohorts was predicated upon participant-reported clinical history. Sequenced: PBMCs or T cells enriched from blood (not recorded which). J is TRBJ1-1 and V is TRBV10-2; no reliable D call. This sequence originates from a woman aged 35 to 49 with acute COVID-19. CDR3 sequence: CASSELGGLNTEAFF. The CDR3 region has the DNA TGCGCCAGCAGTGAGCTAGGAGGCCTGAACACTGAAGCTTTCTTT.